These 24 T cell receptor beta chains came from one sample sequenced in a study of cytomegalovirus exposure and HLA in healthy donors. PCR employed 60 Vbeta and 13 Jbeta primers. Clones were sequenced by immunoSEQ multiplex PCR, and TCRdb holds only the in-frame ones, with some missing. The sample includes under 200,000 clones, approximately 81% seen only once; the top ten take 0.2% to 0.3%. Sample: PBMCs. These receptors originate from a boy aged 5-17 years in good health and CMV-seronegative.

V gene TRBV9 combines with J gene TRBJ1-1; no clear D gene. V dropped 0 bases and J dropped 5 bases, with 8 bases sitting between them. Germline loops: CDR1 SGDLS, CDR2 YYNGEE. This CDR3 contains 13 residues. The CDR3 bases are TGTGCCAGCAGCGTAGGGCCAGAAACTGAAGCTTTCTTT. Residues: CASSVGPETEAFF.

The chain links TRBV11-2 to TRBJ2-5; 8 nucleotides match TRBD1. The germline CDR1 and CDR2 sequences are SGHAT and FQNNGV. This CDR3 is 16 amino acids long. Trimming at V came to 5 bases and at J to 5 bases, leaving 13 bases not matched to a gene. Here the CDR3 reads CASSPRPGGYIETQYF. The DNA of the CDR3 is TGTGCCAGCAGCCCGAGGCCAGGGGGCTATATTGAGACCCAGTACTTC.

The J gene is TRBJ1-1, the V gene TRBV27, with D possibly matching TRBD1 (6 bases). The germline CDR1 and CDR2 sequences are MNHEY and SMNVEV (reference sequence). The germline V and J ends were trimmed by 5 bases and 9 bases, with 13 bases remaining between them. The CDR3 is 12 amino acids. The CDR3 region is CASSHTGCQAFF. In DNA form, the CDR3 reads TGTGCCAGCAGTCATACAGGGTGCCAAGCTTTCTTT.

V and J are TRBV30 and TRBJ2-7; TRBD1 might be the D (6 bases). The V gene's germline CDR1 is GTSNPN and CDR2 SVGIG (reference sequence). There are 13 residues in the CDR3. Trimming removed 0 bases at V and 6 bases at J, with 12 bases between. DNA of the CDR3: TGTGCCTGGAGTGTACAGGGACCGGGCGAGCAGTACTTC. Protein product: CAWSVQGPGEQYF.

The J gene is TRBJ2-7, the V gene TRBV7-6, with 9 bases matching TRBD2. CDR1 and CDR2 (germline): SGHVS, FNYEAQ. V was pared by 1 base and J by 2 bases, with 6 bases of the junction left unmatched. This CDR3 spans 16 amino acids. DNA for the CDR3: TGTGCCAGCAGCTTAGACGCTAGCGGGGACCCCTACGAGCAGTACTTC. Its translation is CASSLDASGDPYEQYF.

The sample holds one count of this clone. The chain couples TRBV9 to TRBJ2-6, with a possible D match to TRBD1 (6 bases). CDR1 SGDLS and CDR2 YYNGEE come from the germline V gene. The CDR3 has 16 residues. The V end was cut by 2 bases, the J end by 4 bases, with 13 bases between. In DNA, the CDR3 is TGTGCCAGCAGCGTGGCTTCGGGGACAGGGGCCAACGTCCTGACTTTC. Its translation: CASSVASGTGANVLTF. Using reference TRBV9 and TRBJ2-6 for the parts outside the CDR3, the full variable domain is DSGVTQTPKHLITATGQRVTLRCSPRSGDLSVYWYQQSLDQGLQFLIQYYNGEERAKGNILERFSAQQFPDLHSELNLSSLELGDSALYFCASSVASGTGANVLTFGAGSRLTVL.

Details on this clone: A junction end diverges from the germline sequence, so it may reflect a read error. The V and J genes are TRBV5-4 and TRBJ2-1; D unresolved. The CDR3 runs 14 residues. Germline V CDR1 and CDR2: SGHNT, YYREEE (reference sequence). Here the CDR3 DNA reads TGTGCCAACAGCTTGCCTAGTCTGAACAATGAGCAGTTCTTC. Translation gives CANSLPSLNNEQFF.

This chain links TRBV6-4 with TRBJ2-3; possibly TRBD2 for D (7 bases). This CDR3 is built from 15 residues. V lost 4 bases, J lost 3 bases, and 14 bases lay in between. Germline V gene sequence: CDR1 MRHNA, CDR2 SNTAGT. The CDR3 loop reads CASSVSSGTTDTQYF. The CDR3 nucleotides are TGTGCCAGCAGTGTCAGCAGCGGGACAACAGATACGCAGTATTTT.

The sample holds one count of this clone. This chain connects TRBV7-6 to TRBJ2-7; 9 bases map to TRBD2. The CDR3 length is 15 residues. Germline V gives CDR1 SGHVS, CDR2 FNYEAQ. V shed 5 bases and J 3 bases; nucleotides not matched to a gene: 8. CDR3 loop: CASSIELAGSYEQYF. CDR3 sequence (DNA): TGTGCCAGCAGCATAGAGCTAGCGGGAAGCTACGAGCAGTACTTC.

V gene TRBV7-9 combines with J gene TRBJ1-1; 7 bases map to TRBD1. The CDR3 length is 15 residues. V trimming: 4 bases; J trimming: 1 base; junction bases outside the gene matches: 6. Germline loops: CDR1 SEHNR, CDR2 FQNEAQ (reference sequence). CDR3 in DNA: TGTGCCAGCAGCTCACCGGGACAGCAGAACACTGAAGCTTTCTTT. This encodes CASSSPGQQNTEAFF.

The V call is TRBV19, the J call TRBJ2-3, with TRBD1 matching over 8 bases. Germline assignment: CDR1 LNHDA and CDR2 SQIVND (reference sequence). This CDR3 spans 15 amino acids. V lost 5 bases, J lost 2 bases, and 6 bases stayed unmatched. The DNA of the CDR3 is TGTGCCAGTAGTCAACACAGGGGGGCCACAGATACGCAGTATTTT. Protein: CASSQHRGATDTQYF.

This clone was observed once. The chain joins TRBV30 to TRBJ1-2, with D hard to call. V was trimmed by 0 bases and J by 10 bases, leaving 9 bases between them. Germline-derived CDR1 and CDR2 are GTSNPN and SVGIG (reference sequence). This CDR3 contains 11 residues. The CDR3 DNA sequence: TGTGCCTGGAGTGTGCGGGGTATCTACACCTTC. Translating it yields CAWSVRGIYTF.

The gene calls are TRBV6-1 and TRBJ1-2, with D tentatively TRBD1 (5 bases). The length of the CDR3 is 11 residues. Looked up from germline, CDR1 is MNHNS and CDR2 is SASEGT. Trimming shortened V by 6 bases and J by 4 bases, and 6 bases separated the two germline ends. The CDR3 reads CASSDSYGYTF. CDR3 DNA sequence: TGTGCCAGCAGCGACAGCTATGGCTACACCTTC.

V usage is TRBV7-2 and J usage is TRBJ2-7, with TRBD2 matching over 8 bases. The CDR3 contains 13 residues. Trimming cost V 10 bases and J 7 bases; bases outside gene matches: 12. Germline V gives CDR1 SGHTA, CDR2 FQGNSA. In nucleotides, the CDR3 is TGTGCCATCTCGGGACTAGTAGCGAGAGAGCAGTACTTC. Translated: CAISGLVAREQYF.

The rearrangement joins TRBV30 to TRBJ2-5; 9 bases match TRBD2. The CDR3 extends over 13 amino acids. V lost 8 bases to trimming and J lost 4 bases; unmatched junction nucleotides: 8. The germline CDR1 and CDR2 sequences are GTSNPN and SVGIG (reference sequence). The CDR3 sequence: CARKLAGVETQYF. The CDR3 bases are TGTGCCAGAAAATTAGCGGGAGTAGAGACCCAGTACTTC.

This chain connects TRBV13 to TRBJ2-7, with 9 bases identical to TRBD2. The V and J ends lost 5 bases and 3 bases, in that order; junction bases with no gene match: 5. The CDR3 length is 14 residues. CDR1 is PRHDT and CDR2 is FYEKMQ in the germline V gene (reference sequence). The CDR3 reads CASSEGLADYEQYF. The CDR3 DNA sequence: TGTGCCAGCAGCGAGGGACTAGCAGACTACGAGCAGTACTTC.

The rearrangement joins TRBV7-9 to TRBJ2-7, with D hard to call. In germline, CDR1 is SEHNR, CDR2 FQNEAQ (reference sequence). The CDR3 is 11 amino acids. Trimming shortened V by 4 bases and J by 3 bases, and 4 bases separated the two germline ends. CDR3 nucleotide sequence: TGTGCCAGCAGCTCCCTCTACGAGCAGTACTTC. It translates to CASSSLYEQYF.

The chain is built from TRBV4-1 and TRBJ1-2; 10 nucleotides align to TRBD1. CDR3 length: 15 amino acids. Germline V gives CDR1 MGHRA, CDR2 YSYEKL. The J segment lost 7 bases and the V segment lost 2 bases, leaving 7 bases of the junction unmatched. Here the CDR3 reads CASSQPRQGASGYTF. As DNA, the CDR3 is TGCGCCAGCAGCCAACCCAGACAGGGGGCCTCTGGCTACACCTTC.

The J gene is TRBJ2-3, the V gene TRBV19; D may be TRBD2 (5 bases). CDR1 is LNHDA and CDR2 is SQIVND in the germline V gene (reference sequence). Trimming stripped 3 bases from V and 3 bases from J, with 7 bases between. The CDR3 length is 13 residues. As DNA, the CDR3 is TGTGCCAGTAGTATGCGAGGGACAGATACGCAGTATTTT. It is translated as CASSMRGTDTQYF.

The chain joins TRBV6-5 to TRBJ2-7, with 10 positions matching TRBD2. Germline V gives CDR1 MNHEY, CDR2 SVGAGI. The CDR3 contains 14 residues. V trimming: 2 bases; J trimming: 6 bases; junction bases outside the gene matches: 4. CDR3 sequence: CASSYTSGAGEQYF. DNA of the CDR3: TGTGCCAGCAGTTACACTAGCGGGGCTGGCGAGCAGTACTTC.

This chain joins TRBV13 and TRBJ1-3; D uncertain. The CDR3 covers 15 residues. V was pared by 1 base and J by 3 bases, with 10 bases between. Germline V gene data show CDR1 as PRHDT and CDR2 as FYEKMQ (reference sequence). Here the CDR3 reads CASSLAGQDGNTIYF. For the CDR3, the DNA is TGTGCCAGCAGCTTAGCTGGGCAGGATGGAAACACCATATATTTT.

V and J are TRBV5-8 and TRBJ1-4, with D perhaps matching TRBD1 (6 bases). Trimming removed 4 bases from V and 5 bases from J, with 15 bases in between. Germline lookup yields CDR1 SGHTS and CDR2 YDEGEE. The CDR3 sequence is 15 residues long. Here the CDR3 DNA reads TGTGCCAGCAGCCCTCAAGGACAGTCGAATGAAAAACTGTTTTTT. Translated: CASSPQGQSNEKLFF.

This sequence joins TRBV27 and TRBJ2-5; D perhaps matches TRBD2 (6 bases). Trimming stripped 3 bases from V and 4 bases from J, with 15 bases between. CDR1 and CDR2 (germline): MNHEY, SMNVEV (reference sequence). The CDR3 has 15 amino acids. In DNA form, the CDR3 reads TGTGCCAGCAGTTTCAGGGAAACGCGGGGAGAGACCCAGTACTTC. Amino acids: CASSFRETRGETQYF.

The chain is built from TRBV21-1 and TRBJ1-5; the tabulated D call, TRBD1, remains unverified against the DNA. TRBV21-1 corresponds to a pseudogene. This CDR3 is 16 amino acids long. In DNA form, the CDR3 reads TGTGCCAGCAGCCCCTATGTAAGGCAGGGGAATCAGCCCCAGCATTTT. It is translated as CASSPYVRQGNQPQHF.